This T cell receptor (beta chain) originates from a study of T cell repertoires in cytomegalovirus infection. TCRdb used MiXCR to reprocess the reads, holding one entry per CDR3 protein. The sample consists of about 120,000 distinct CDR3 sequences, around 31% of them appearing once. This clonotype was counted only a few times. Its specificity is not known. Germline assignment: CDR1 SGHNT and CDR2 YENEEA. V was trimmed by 5 bases and J by 4 bases, leaving 13 bases between them. This CDR3 is 14 amino acids long. The rearrangement joins TRBV11-3 to TRBJ2-3; D is uncertain. This specimen was CD8+ T cells from cultured PBMCs, taken from culture after CMV antigen stimulation. The clonotype originates from a human donor in good health (CMV status not recorded). Some clones in this sample may be carry-over from other donors' samples. The CDR3 DNA is TGTGCCAGCAGCCCCCCATCGAATCCAGATACGCAGTATTTT. Amino acid sequence: CASSPPSNPDTQYF. Based on the CDR3 plus reference TRBV11-3 and TRBJ2-3, the full variable domain is EAGVVQSPRYKIIEKKQPVAFWCNPISGHNTLYWYLQNLGQGPELLIRYENEEAVDDSQLPKDRFSAERLKGVDSTLKIQPAELGDSAVYLCASSPPSNPDTQYFGPGTRLTVL.